This T cell receptor beta chain is from a study of T cells expressing NK-cell markers. Study overall: It was sorted CD3+CD56-NKG2C+, CD3+CD56+NKG2C- and CD3+CD56+NKG2C+ T cells that provided the TCR beta repertoires.

Comment on this clonotype: Its antigen is not identified.

The V gene's germline CDR1 is MDHEN and CDR2 SYDVKM. The CDR3 extends over 13 amino acids. General study points: These clonotypes additionally ranked first within the CD3+CD56-NKG2C+ fraction of several donors. Roughly 1.0-7.0% of CD8+ T cells in several donors belonged to dominant NKG2C+ clonotypes.

Synthesis of TCR beta cDNA relied on 5'RACE template switching carrying UMIs. Following a re-call of the 5' RACE reads, TCRdb has one entry per CDR3 protein and lacks DNA. Its table records some 140,000 distinct CDR3 sequences. The receptor comes from a woman in her forties or fifties in good health. The specimen sequenced was blood T cells: a sorted CD56 or NKG2C T cell subset, CD4+ or CD8+ T cells, or bulk PBMC T cells (not recorded which). The chain combines TRBV28 with TRBJ1-6; as DNA is missing, the TRBD1 call by TCRdb cannot be tested. CDR3 loop: CASSQTGSSPLHF.